Listed here are 3 T cell receptor beta chains from one sample, sequenced in a study of shared clonotypes between healthy human individuals. Here immunoSEQ multiplex PCR was the method, and the copy in TCRdb shows in-frame clones only, minus some. The sample has 1,100,000 or so clones, approximately 80% seen once; the top ten hold roughly 0.56%. Material for sequencing was memory CD4+ T cells from PBMCs. Subset meaning: CD45RA-negative fraction. These receptors originate from a man between 18 and 35 years old in good health. Some clones in this sample may be carry-over from other donors' samples.

This rearrangement joins TRBV5-1 to TRBJ2-3, with D possibly TRBD2 on 7 matching bases. Germline V gives CDR1 SGHRS, CDR2 YFSETQ. V lost 4 bases, J lost 0 bases, and 12 bases lay in between. The length of the CDR3 is 15 residues. The CDR3 bases are TGCGCCAGCAGCGAACAGGGACTAAGCACAGATACGCAGTATTTT. Translated: CASSEQGLSTDTQYF. Using reference TRBV5-1 and TRBJ2-3 for the parts outside the CDR3, the full variable domain is KAGVTQTPRYLIKTRGQQVTLSCSPISGHRSVSWYQQTPGQGLQFLFEYFSETQRNKGNFPGRFSGRQFSNSRSEMNVSTLELGDSALYLCASSEQGLSTDTQYFGPGTRLTVL.

The chain recombines TRBV11-2 with TRBJ2-5, with D maybe TRBD2 (5 bases). The CDR3 covers 14 residues. The V gene's germline CDR1 is SGHAT and CDR2 FQNNGV. V dropped 5 bases and J dropped 5 bases, with 15 bases sitting between them. DNA of the CDR3: TGTGCCAGCAGCCTCCCCGCGGGTATCGAGACCCAGTACTTC. Encoded protein: CASSLPAGIETQYF. Filled out from reference TRBV11-2 and TRBJ2-5, the complete variable domain reads EAGVAQSPRYKIIEKRQSVAFWCNPISGHATLYWYQQILGQGPKLLIQFQNNGVVDDSQLPKDRFSAERLKGVDSTLKIQPAKLEDSAVYLCASSLPAGIETQYFGPGTRLLVL.

The rearrangement uses TRBV19 and TRBJ1-4, with D unresolved. The CDR3 sequence is 14 residues long. V lost 4 bases, J lost 0 bases, and 6 bases lay in between. Germline V lookup: CDR1 LNHDA, CDR2 SQIVND (reference sequence). The CDR3 region has the DNA TGTGCCAGTAGTAGGTGGGCAACTAATGAAAAACTGTTTTTT. Encoded protein: CASSRWATNEKLFF.